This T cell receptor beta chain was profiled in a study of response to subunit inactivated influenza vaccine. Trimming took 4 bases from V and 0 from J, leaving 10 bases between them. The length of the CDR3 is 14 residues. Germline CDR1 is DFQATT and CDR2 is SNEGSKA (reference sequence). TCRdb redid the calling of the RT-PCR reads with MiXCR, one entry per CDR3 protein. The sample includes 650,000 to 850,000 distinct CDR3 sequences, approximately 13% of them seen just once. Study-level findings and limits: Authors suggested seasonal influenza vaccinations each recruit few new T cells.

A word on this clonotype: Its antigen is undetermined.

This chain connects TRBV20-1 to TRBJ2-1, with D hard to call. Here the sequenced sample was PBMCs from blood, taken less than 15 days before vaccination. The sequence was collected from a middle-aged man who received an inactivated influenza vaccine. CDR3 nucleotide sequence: TGCAGTGCTACAATAAAAAGCTCCTACAATGAGCAGTTCTTC. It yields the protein CSATIKSSYNEQFF.